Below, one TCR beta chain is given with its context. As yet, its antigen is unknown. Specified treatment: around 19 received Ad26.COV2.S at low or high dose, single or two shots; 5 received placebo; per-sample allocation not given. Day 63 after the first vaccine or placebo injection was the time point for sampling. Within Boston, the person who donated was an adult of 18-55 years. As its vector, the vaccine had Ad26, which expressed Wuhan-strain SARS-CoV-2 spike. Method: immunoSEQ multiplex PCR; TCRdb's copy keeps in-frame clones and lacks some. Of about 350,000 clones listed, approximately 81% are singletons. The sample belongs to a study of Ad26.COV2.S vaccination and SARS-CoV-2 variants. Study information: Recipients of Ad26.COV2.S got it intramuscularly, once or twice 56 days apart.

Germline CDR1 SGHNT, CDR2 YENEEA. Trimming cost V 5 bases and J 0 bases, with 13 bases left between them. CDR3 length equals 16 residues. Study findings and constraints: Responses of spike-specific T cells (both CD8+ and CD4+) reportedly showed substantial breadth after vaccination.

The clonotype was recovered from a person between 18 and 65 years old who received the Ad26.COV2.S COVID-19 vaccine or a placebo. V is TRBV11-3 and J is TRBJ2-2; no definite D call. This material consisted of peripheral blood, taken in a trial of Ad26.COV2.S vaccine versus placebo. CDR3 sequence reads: CASSPTNYANTGELFF. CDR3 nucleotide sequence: TGTGCCAGCAGCCCGACAAATTACGCGAACACCGGGGAGCTGTTTTTT.